Included here is one T cell receptor (beta chain) sequence, with context. Original analysis: Reference gene primer amplification gave estimated nucleated cell counts. The assay was immunoSEQ multiplex PCR, and TCRdb's table has in-frame clones only and misses some. That table is the source of V, J and clone size, and D and trimming were worked out from the DNA. The sample consists of over 200,000 clones, almost 90% of them appearing once. This sample is drawn from a study of blood T cell repertoires in COVID-19. V was trimmed by 8 bases and J by 3 bases, leaving 13 bases between them. The CDR3 length is 13 residues. The germline gives CDR1 WNHNN, CDR2 SYGVQD (reference sequence).

Material: peripheral blood. The chain couples TRBV10-1 to TRBJ1-1; possibly TRBD1 for D (5 bases). The receptor was derived from a woman aged 60-70 years with acute or convalescent COVID-19. Written as DNA, the CDR3 is TGCGCCAGCTCATGGGGGAGGGACACTGAAGCTTTCTTT. Protein: CASSWGRDTEAFF.